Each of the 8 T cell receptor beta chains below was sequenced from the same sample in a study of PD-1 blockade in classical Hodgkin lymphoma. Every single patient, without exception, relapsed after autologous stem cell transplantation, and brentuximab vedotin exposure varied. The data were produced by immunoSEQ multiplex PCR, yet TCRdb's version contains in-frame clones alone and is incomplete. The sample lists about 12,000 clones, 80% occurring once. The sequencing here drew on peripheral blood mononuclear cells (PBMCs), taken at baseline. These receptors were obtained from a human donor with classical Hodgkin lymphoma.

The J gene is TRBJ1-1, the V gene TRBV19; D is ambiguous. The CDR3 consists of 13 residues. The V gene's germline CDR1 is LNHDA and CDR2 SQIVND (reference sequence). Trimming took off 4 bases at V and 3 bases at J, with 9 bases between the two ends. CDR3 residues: CASSKRVDTEAFF. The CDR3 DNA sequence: TGTGCCAGTAGTAAGAGAGTGGACACTGAAGCTTTCTTT. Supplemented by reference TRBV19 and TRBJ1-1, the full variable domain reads DGGITQSPKYLFRKEGQNVTLSCEQNLNHDAMYWYRQDPGQGLRLIYYSQIVNDFQKGDIAEGYSVSREKKESFPLTVTSAQKNPTAFYLCASSKRVDTEAFFGQGTRLTVV.

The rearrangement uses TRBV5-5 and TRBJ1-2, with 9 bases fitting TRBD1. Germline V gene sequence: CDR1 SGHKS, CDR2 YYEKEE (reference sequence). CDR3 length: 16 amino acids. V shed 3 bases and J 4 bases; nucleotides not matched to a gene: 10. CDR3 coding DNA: TGTGCCAGCAGCTGGGCACCGGGACAGGGAGGCTATGGCTACACCTTC. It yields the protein CASSWAPGQGGYGYTF.

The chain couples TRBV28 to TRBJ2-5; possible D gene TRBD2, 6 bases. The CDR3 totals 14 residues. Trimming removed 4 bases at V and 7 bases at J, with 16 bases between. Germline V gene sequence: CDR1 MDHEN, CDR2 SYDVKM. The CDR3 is CASSSFLGRSTQYF. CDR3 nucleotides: TGTGCCAGCAGTTCCTTTCTAGGGAGGTCGACCCAGTACTTC.

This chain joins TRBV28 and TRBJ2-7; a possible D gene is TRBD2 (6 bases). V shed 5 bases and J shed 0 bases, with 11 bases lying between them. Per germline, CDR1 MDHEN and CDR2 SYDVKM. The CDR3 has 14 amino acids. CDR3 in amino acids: CASSQGGVSYEQYV. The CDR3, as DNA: TGTGCCAGCAGTCAGGGCGGGGTCTCCTACGAGCAGTACGTC.

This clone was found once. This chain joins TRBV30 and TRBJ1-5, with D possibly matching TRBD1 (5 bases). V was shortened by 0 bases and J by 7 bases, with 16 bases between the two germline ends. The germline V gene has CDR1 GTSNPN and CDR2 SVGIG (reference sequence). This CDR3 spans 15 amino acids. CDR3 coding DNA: TGTGCCTGGAGTGTCGTCGGGGGGGTGCGACAGCCCCAGCATTTT. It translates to CAWSVVGGVRQPQHF.

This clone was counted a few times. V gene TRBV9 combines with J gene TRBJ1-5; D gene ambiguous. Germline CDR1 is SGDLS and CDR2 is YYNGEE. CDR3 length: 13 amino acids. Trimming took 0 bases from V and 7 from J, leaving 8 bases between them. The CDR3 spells CASSVDVRQPQHF. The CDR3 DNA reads TGTGCCAGCAGCGTAGACGTTAGACAGCCCCAGCATTTT.

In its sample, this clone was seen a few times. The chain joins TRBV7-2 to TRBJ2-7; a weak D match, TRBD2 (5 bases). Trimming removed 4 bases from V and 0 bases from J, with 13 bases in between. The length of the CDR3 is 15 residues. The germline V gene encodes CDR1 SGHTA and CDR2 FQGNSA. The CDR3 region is CASSSLDWSSYEQYF. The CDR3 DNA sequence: TGTGCCAGCAGCTCGTTGGACTGGAGCTCCTACGAGCAGTACTTC. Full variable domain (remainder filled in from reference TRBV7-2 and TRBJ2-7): GAGVSQSPSNKVTEKGKDVELRCDPISGHTALYWYRQSLGQGLEFLIYFQGNSAPDKSGLPSDRFSAERTGGSVSTLTIQRTQQEDSAVYLCASSSLDWSSYEQYFGPGTRLTVT.

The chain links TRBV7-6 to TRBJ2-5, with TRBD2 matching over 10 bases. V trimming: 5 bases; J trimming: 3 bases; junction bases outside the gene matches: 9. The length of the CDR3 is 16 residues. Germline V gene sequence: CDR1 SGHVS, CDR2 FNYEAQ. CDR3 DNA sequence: TGTGCCAGCAGCCCATCAGGACTAGCGGTGGAAGAGACCCAGTACTTC. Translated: CASSPSGLAVEETQYF.